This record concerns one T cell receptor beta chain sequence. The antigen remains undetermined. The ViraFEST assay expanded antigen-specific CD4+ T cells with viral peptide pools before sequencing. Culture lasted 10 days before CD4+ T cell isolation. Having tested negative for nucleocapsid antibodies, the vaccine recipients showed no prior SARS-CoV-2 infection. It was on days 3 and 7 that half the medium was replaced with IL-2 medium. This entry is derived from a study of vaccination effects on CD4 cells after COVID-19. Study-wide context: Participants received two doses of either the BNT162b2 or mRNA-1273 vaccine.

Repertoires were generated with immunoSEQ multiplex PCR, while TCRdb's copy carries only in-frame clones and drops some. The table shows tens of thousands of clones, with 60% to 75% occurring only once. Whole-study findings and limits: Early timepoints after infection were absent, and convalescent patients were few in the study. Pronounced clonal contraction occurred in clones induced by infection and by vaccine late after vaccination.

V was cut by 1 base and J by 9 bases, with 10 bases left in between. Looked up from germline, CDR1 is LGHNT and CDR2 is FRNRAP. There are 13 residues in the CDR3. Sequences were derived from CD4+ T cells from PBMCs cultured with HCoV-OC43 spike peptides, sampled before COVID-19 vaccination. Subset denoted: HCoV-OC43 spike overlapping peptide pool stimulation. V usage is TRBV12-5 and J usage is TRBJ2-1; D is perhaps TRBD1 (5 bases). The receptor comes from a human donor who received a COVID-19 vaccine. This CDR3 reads CASGLGRQSEQFF. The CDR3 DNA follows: TGTGCTAGTGGTTTGGGGCGACAGAGTGAGCAGTTCTTC.